Listed below are T cell receptor beta chains from one sample, sequenced in a study of T cell responses to AZD1222 COVID-19 vaccine. Clones were sequenced by immunoSEQ multiplex PCR, and TCRdb holds only the in-frame ones, with some missing. The sample shows more than 100,000 clones, roughly 88% of them seen only once. The sequences come from peripheral blood, collected on day 0 of AZD1222 vaccination. These receptors were obtained from an adult in good health. CDR3s include the opening cysteine and the closing phenylalanine or tryptophan. Fields, in order: J gene, clone size, D gene, V gene, CDR3 DNA, CDR3 protein. D genes are given only for firm matches. Part of the rows lack a size; the others show once, few, many or a class for expanded clones.

TRBJ1-1,.,.,TRBV2,TGTGCCAGCAGGGTTAGAAGCCTTGAAGCTTTCTTT,CASRVRSLEAFF
TRBJ2-5,.,TRBD2,TRBV19,TGTGCCAGTAGTATAGGAGGGACTAGCCAAGAGACCCAGTACTTC,CASSIGGTSQETQYF
TRBJ2-7,.,.,TRBV4-3,TGCGCCAGCAGCCAAGATCGGAGAGGAACCTACGAGCAGTACTTC,CASSQDRRGTYEQYF
TRBJ1-5,once,.,TRBV6-5,TGTGCCAGCAGAAGGGGGGATCAGCCCCAGCATTTT,CASRRGDQPQHF
TRBJ2-7,.,.,TRBV10-3,TGTGCCATCAGTGAGTACTACGAGCAGTACTTC,CAISEYYEQYF
TRBJ1-6,.,.,TRBV6-5,TGTGCCAGCAGTTCCGCGGAGTTTCGGGCCCTCCACTTT,CASSSAEFRALHF
TRBJ2-5,.,.,TRBV5-5,TGTGCCAGCAGCTTGTCGGGGCGAGAGACCCAGTACTTC,CASSLSGRETQYF
TRBJ1-1,.,.,TRBV11-2,TGTGCCAGCACCCCCCAGGCCGGCCGCACTGAAGCTTTCTTT,CASTPQAGRTEAFF
TRBJ2-5,.,TRBD1,TRBV27,TGTGCCAGCATGGGGCTCGGGACAGTAGAAGAGACCCAGTACTTC,CASMGLGTVEETQYF
TRBJ2-1,.,TRBD2,TRBV7-2,TGTGCCAGCAGCTCCTTGACTAGCGGGGTAGGCAATGAGCAGTTCTTC,CASSSLTSGVGNEQFF
TRBJ1-1,.,TRBD1,TRBV7-2,TGTGCCAGCAGCCTCCGGGACAGGGTGGCCGAAGCTTTCTTT,CASSLRDRVAEAFF
TRBJ2-1,.,.,TRBV11-2,TGTGCCAGCAGCTTAGATATGGGCAGTTCACGGTTCTTC,CASSLDMGSSRFF
TRBJ1-2,.,.,TRBV7-3,TGTGCCAGCAGCTTAACGTTGGGTTACGGCTACACCTTC,CASSLTLGYGYTF
TRBJ2-7,.,.,TRBV11-2,TGTGCCAGCAGCAAACGCGGCCTCAGCTCCTACGAGCAGTACTTC,CASSKRGLSSYEQYF
TRBJ2-5,.,.,TRBV5-1,TGCGCCAGCAGCTTGGCCCGCTTGGGGGGCGAAGAGACCCAGTACTTC,CASSLARLGGEETQYF
TRBJ1-1,.,.,TRBV7-9,TGTGCAGCCGGAGGGGGGCGAGCTGAAGCTTTCTTT,CAAGGGRAEAFF
TRBJ2-2,.,TRBD1,TRBV7-3,TGTGCCAGCAGCTCGGGACAGGGTAACACCGGGGAGCTGTTTTTT,CASSSGQGNTGELFF
TRBJ2-2,few,.,TRBV4-1,TGCGCCAGCAGCCAAGTAAGCGGTCAGACCGGGGAGCTGTTTTTT,CASSQVSGQTGELFF
TRBJ1-2,.,.,TRBV12-3/TRBV12-4,TGTGCCAGCAGTTCCGTTAGGGGTGATGGCTACACCTTC,CASSSVRGDGYTF
TRBJ1-2,.,.,TRBV6-1,TGTGCCAGCAGTGAATCGGGGAGGGAGCCTAACTATGGCTACACCTTC,CASSESGREPNYGYTF
TRBJ2-7,.,TRBD1,TRBV24-1,TGTGCCACCAGTGGGACAGGGGGCGGGTTAGGGGAGCAGTACTTC,CATSGTGGGLGEQYF
TRBJ1-4,.,.,TRBV19,TGTGCCAGTAGTATTCGTCAAGGCGATAATGAAAAACTGTTTTTT,CASSIRQGDNEKLFF
TRBJ1-5,.,.,TRBV29-1,TGCAGCGTTGAATTAGGCAATCAGCCCCAGCATTTT,CSVELGNQPQHF
TRBJ2-1,.,.,TRBV25-1,TGTGCCAGCAGTGATAGTAGCCTCGATGAGCAGTTCTTC,CASSDSSLDEQFF
TRBJ1-4,.,.,TRBV5-6,TGTGCCAGCAGCCGTGAGACAGGAGCAGCCAGGGCGTTGTTTTTT,CASSRETGAARALFF
TRBJ2-6,.,.,TRBV3-1/TRBV3-2,TGTGCCAGCAGCCAAGATAGGGGCTCTGGGGCCAACGTCCTGACTTTC,CASSQDRGSGANVLTF
TRBJ2-7,.,.,TRBV27,TGTGCCAGCAGTCAAAAAACAGGGTACCCCTACGAGCAGTACTTC,CASSQKTGYPYEQYF
TRBJ2-2,once,.,TRBV7-3,TGTGCCAGCAGACAGGGTTTGACCGGGGAGCTGTTTTTT,CASRQGLTGELFF
TRBJ1-2,.,TRBD1,TRBV7-9,TGTGCCAGCAGAGAGGGACAGGGGGTGGCTGGCTACACCTTC,CASREGQGVAGYTF
TRBJ2-2,.,TRBD1,TRBV7-2,TGTGCCAGCAGCTGGGGACAGTACACCGGGGAGCTGTTTTTT,CASSWGQYTGELFF
TRBJ2-1,.,TRBD2,TRBV18,TGTGCCAGCTCAACGACTAGCGAGATCTACAATGAGCAGTTCTTC,CASSTTSEIYNEQFF
TRBJ2-5,.,.,TRBV7-6,TGTGCCAGCAGCTTATGGAGCCAGGGGCAAGAGACCCAGTACTTC,CASSLWSQGQETQYF
TRBJ1-2,once,TRBD1,TRBV9,TGTGCCAGCAGCGTAGCTGGGACAGGGCATTATGGCTACACCTTC,CASSVAGTGHYGYTF
TRBJ1-6,.,.,TRBV6-5,TGTGCCAGCCGGCAGGGATGGGATTCACCCCTCCACTTT,CASRQGWDSPLHF
TRBJ1-2,.,.,TRBV2,TGTGCCAGCACCGAACAACCTAACTATGGCTACACCTTC,CASTEQPNYGYTF
TRBJ1-5,.,.,TRBV6-2/TRBV6-3,TGTGCCAGCAGTTATGACTTCGGCCAGCCCCAGCATTTT,CASSYDFGQPQHF
TRBJ2-7,.,.,TRBV21-1,TGTGCCAGCAGCAAAGGGGCCGGGAAATGGGAGCAGTACTTC,CASSKGAGKWEQYF
TRBJ2-3,.,.,TRBV5-1,TGCGCCAGCAGCTTGGCGGGACTCCACACAGATACGCAGTATTTT,CASSLAGLHTDTQYF
TRBJ1-2,few,.,TRBV6-2/TRBV6-3,TGTGCCAGCAGTTCGTCGGTAAGGGGCTACACCTTC,CASSSSVRGYTF
TRBJ1-1,.,.,TRBV12-3/TRBV12-4,TGTGCCAGCAGCTCGAGTCTGAACACTGAAGCTTTCTTT,CASSSSLNTEAFF
TRBJ2-1,.,.,TRBV7-3,TGTGCCAGCAGCTTTACCGGGGGACCGTACAATGAGCAGTTCTTC,CASSFTGGPYNEQFF
TRBJ1-5,.,TRBD1,TRBV16,TGTGCCAGCAGCCAACAGCGGGACAGATGGGGTCAGCCCCAGCATTTT,CASSQQRDRWGQPQHF